In its sample, the clone carrying this TCR beta chain was seen once. Its target is unknown. This sample stems from a study of metastatic and nonmetastatic thyroid tumors. Study-level background: Malignant thyroid and benign thyroid patients provided blood and tumor or nodule tissue whose repertoires were compared.

Per the original data handling: Using the CDR3 differences seen across clinicopathological groups, the authors built a distant-metastasis classifier for papillary thyroid cancer, which was meant to discriminate distant-metastatic patients. TCRdb re-called the PCR reads via MiXCR. These V and J calls originate from TCRdb's pipeline instead of the authors' own analysis. The table lists fewer than 40,000 clones, approximately 34% of them singletons. Trimming pared 1 base from V and 4 bases from J, leaving 17 bases between. The CDR3 is 16 amino acids. Germline CDR1 LGHDT, CDR2 YNNKEL (reference sequence). Broader study findings: Across blood and tumor, TCR beta diversity in malignant thyroid tumors was reportedly significantly higher than in benign nodules.

Every patient underwent thyroid surgery untreated. This chain links TRBV3-1 with TRBJ2-7; the D gene is possibly TRBD1 (7 bases). Sequencing was done on a sample of tumor tissue. The clonotype comes from a female donor with papillary thyroid cancer or a benign thyroid nodule (not recorded which). Some clones in this sample may be carry-over from other donors' samples. CDR3 region: CASSQVYEGAGYEQYF. CDR3 DNA: TGTGCCAGCAGCCAAGTGTACGAGGGGGCGGGGTACGAGCAGTACTTC.